This entry lists 18 T cell receptor beta chains sequenced from one sample in a study of OX40 agonist ivuxolimab in advanced cancers. The table came from immunoSEQ multiplex PCR; TCRdb's copy has only in-frame clones and leaves some out. The repertoire includes about 64,000 clones, roughly 80% of them detected once, and 5% sits in the top ten. Sequenced material: CD4+ or CD8+ T cells sorted from blood, taken in a trial of the OX40 agonist ivuxolimab. The receptor source for this set is an adult with an advanced solid tumor such as melanoma, head and neck, liver or kidney cancer.

The chain recombines TRBV6-6 with TRBJ1-4; TRBD1 is a possible D gene (5 bases). The CDR3 loop spans 15 amino acids. V was clipped by 2 bases and J by 7 bases, with 14 bases between them. Germline V gives CDR1 MNHNY, CDR2 SVGAGI (reference sequence). DNA of the CDR3: TGTGCCAGCAGTTACGCCATGGGGCTAGGTGAAAAACTGTTTTTT. Residues: CASSYAMGLGEKLFF.

The rearrangement joins TRBV7-3 to TRBJ2-2, with a weak D call TRBD1 (7 bases). Germline CDR1 reads SGHTA; CDR2 reads FQGTGA. V shed 5 bases and J shed 15 bases, with 25 bases lying between them. This CDR3 is 15 amino acids long. The CDR3 bases are TGTGCCAGCAGCATTAACAGGGGAGGTCTGCAGGAAGTGTTTTTT. It translates to CASSINRGGLQEVFF.

This clone is medium-sized within its sample. The chain couples TRBV9 to TRBJ1-4; 7 bases are a match to TRBD1. The V segment lost 4 bases and the J segment 4 bases; nucleotides outside the gene matches: 4. The CDR3 length is 14 residues. Per germline, CDR1 SGDLS and CDR2 YYNGEE. The CDR3 sequence is CASSQDRSNEKLFF. The CDR3 DNA follows: TGTGCCAGCAGCCAGGACAGGAGTAATGAAAAACTGTTTTTT. Variable domain in full (rest from reference TRBV9 and TRBJ1-4): DSGVTQTPKHLITATGQRVTLRCSPRSGDLSVYWYQQSLDQGLQFLIQYYNGEERAKGNILERFSAQQFPDLHSELNLSSLELGDSALYFCASSQDRSNEKLFFGSGTQLSVL.

The chain is built from TRBV12-5 and TRBJ1-4; no clear D. Trimming took 2 bases from V and 8 from J, leaving 9 bases between them. Germline V gene lookup returns CDR1 LGHNT and CDR2 FRNRAP. The CDR3 has 13 amino acids. CDR3 nucleotides: TGTGCTAGTGGTTTGTCGCGCAGGGAAAAACTGTTTTTT. Amino acids: CASGLSRREKLFF.

The chain carries TRBV5-1 and TRBJ2-2; D might be TRBD1 or TRBD2, each matching 5 bases. This CDR3 has 15 amino acids. Looked up from germline, CDR1 is SGHRS and CDR2 is YFSETQ. V lost 6 bases and J lost 2, with 14 bases in between. The CDR3 DNA reads TGCGCCAGCAATCTCCGGGACCCAAACACCGGGGAGCTGTTTTTT. This translates into CASNLRDPNTGELFF. The full variable domain, its missing parts supplied by reference TRBV5-1 and TRBJ2-2, is KAGVTQTPRYLIKTRGQQVTLSCSPISGHRSVSWYQQTPGQGLQFLFEYFSETQRNKGNFPGRFSGRQFSNSRSEMNVSTLELGDSALYLCASNLRDPNTGELFFGEGSRLTVL.

V gene TRBV19 combines with J gene TRBJ1-2; D ambiguous. Per germline, CDR1 LNHDA and CDR2 SQIVND (reference sequence). This CDR3 is built from 12 residues. Trimming pared 3 bases from V and 5 bases from J, leaving 7 bases between. The CDR3 DNA reads TGTGCCAGTAGTATGGGAAGATATGGCTACACCTTC. Its protein is CASSMGRYGYTF.

J is TRBJ2-7 and V is TRBV27; D may be TRBD1 (8 bases). CDR3 size: 14 residues. With 10 bases removed from V and 7 bases from J, the gap between germline ends came to 23 bases. Germline V gene data show CDR1 as MNHEY and CDR2 as SMNVEV (reference sequence). The CDR3 bases are TGTGCCACTAAATTCACAGGGGGGGTAGGTGAGCAGTACTTC. The encoded protein is CATKFTGGVGEQYF.

J is TRBJ1-3 and V is TRBV4-1; no firm D call. V shed 2 bases and J shed 2 bases, with 10 bases lying between them. Germline V CDR1 and CDR2: MGHRA, YSYEKL. The CDR3 spans 15 residues. The CDR3 here is CASSQNSGTGNTIYF. CDR3 sequence (DNA): TGCGCCAGCAGCCAAAACAGCGGAACTGGAAACACCATATATTTT.

This chain connects TRBV7-8 to TRBJ2-1, with 7 bases matching TRBD2. The length of the CDR3 is 15 residues. The junction had 8 bases not matched to a gene; V was cut back by 5 bases and J by 4 bases. CDR1 is SGHVS, CDR2 FQNEAQ, per germline. The CDR3 sequence: CASSQGGGVYNEQFF. The CDR3 DNA sequence: TGTGCCAGCAGCCAAGGTGGGGGGGTTTACAATGAGCAGTTCTTC.

The genes are TRBV5-6 and TRBJ2-5, with no clear D. V lost 4 bases and J 4 bases, leaving 11 bases between the germline ends. The CDR3 runs 13 residues. Germline V gene data show CDR1 as SGHDT and CDR2 as YYEEEE. The CDR3 spells CASSHMVLETQYF. The DNA for the CDR3 is TGTGCCAGCAGCCATATGGTTTTAGAGACCCAGTACTTC.

This clone was recorded a few times. This chain joins TRBV6-6 and TRBJ2-2, with 9 bases fitting TRBD1. Germline V gene sequence: CDR1 MNHNY, CDR2 SVGAGI (reference sequence). Trimming took 6 bases from V and 7 from J; bases not matched to a gene: 0. The CDR3 covers 12 residues. This chain's CDR3 is CASRGQGGELFF. CDR3 coding DNA: TGTGCCAGCAGGGGACAGGGCGGGGAGCTGTTTTTT.

The chain joins TRBV30 to TRBJ2-1; TRBD2 aligns across 11 bases. Germline V gene sequence: CDR1 GTSNPN, CDR2 SVGIG (reference sequence). The CDR3 is made up of 16 amino acids. V dropped 3 bases and J dropped 2; count of bases not matched to a gene: 6. CDR3 bases: TGTGCCTGGAGCGCCGGGACTAGCGGCGCCTACAATGAGCAGTTCTTC. It translates to CAWSAGTSGAYNEQFF.

The chain links TRBV7-2 to TRBJ1-1; 8 bases are a match to TRBD1. The germline CDR1 and CDR2 sequences are SGHTA and FQGNSA. The CDR3 covers 17 residues. V dropped 5 bases and J dropped 4; count of bases not matched to a gene: 15. Written as DNA, the CDR3 is TGTGCCAGCAGCCCATATCAATCAGGGGGCCTTGGCACTGAAGCTTTCTTT. This gives the protein CASSPYQSGGLGTEAFF.

The chain couples TRBV23-1 to TRBJ1-1; D is unresolved. TRBV23-1 is reported as an ORF; its role is uncertain. Trimming took 7 bases from V and 5 from J, leaving 32 bases between them. CDR3 length: 19 amino acids. The CDR3 DNA follows: TGCGCCAGCACTCCCTTCTCAGGTGGGTCGAAGGTCCTGTGGACTGAAGCTTTCTTT. This sequence encodes CASTPFSGGSKVLWTEAFF.

The chain has TRBV27 and TRBJ2-7; possible D gene TRBD2, 5 bases. V was pared by 3 bases and J by 6 bases, with 6 bases between. From germline, CDR1 is MNHEY and CDR2 SMNVEV (reference sequence). The CDR3 consists of 11 residues. The CDR3 sequence: CASSLGSEQYF. CDR3 DNA sequence: TGTGCCAGCAGTTTGGGGAGCGAGCAGTACTTC.

This chain links TRBV2 with TRBJ1-5; 8 bases align to TRBD1. The V gene's germline CDR1 is SNHLY and CDR2 FYNNEI. The trim removed 5 bases at V and 11 bases at J, leaving 11 bases unmatched. This CDR3 contains 14 residues. The chain's CDR3 is CASSRRTGRGTQHF. Here the CDR3 DNA reads TGTGCCAGCAGTCGAAGGACAGGGAGGGGGACCCAGCATTTT.

This chain connects TRBV5-6 to TRBJ1-2, with D unresolved. Germline-derived CDR1 and CDR2 are SGHDT and YYEEEE. V dropped 1 base and J dropped 2 bases, with 6 bases sitting between them. This CDR3 is 13 amino acids long. The CDR3: CASSLNQNYGYTF. Here the CDR3 DNA reads TGTGCCAGCAGCTTGAACCAGAACTATGGCTACACCTTC.

This clone was found a few times. This chain uses TRBV25-1 with TRBJ1-1; D gene ambiguous. V lost 7 bases and J 2 bases, leaving 8 bases between the germline ends. The CDR3 has 12 residues. Germline assignment: CDR1 MGHDK and CDR2 SYGVNS. The CDR3, as DNA: TGTGCCAGCAAACATAGTAACACTGAAGCTTTCTTT. Protein product: CASKHSNTEAFF.